The T cell receptor (beta chain) described here comes from a study of graft-versus-host responses after intestinal transplantation. Study information: Induction using anti-thymocyte globulin, followed by tacrolimus and steroids for 2 to 4 years, was given to all recipients.

About this clone itself: Its antigen is not identified.

This table comes from immunoSEQ multiplex PCR, and its TCRdb copy is limited to in-frame clones, with some not included. Of over 85,000 clones in the sample, approximately 92% were seen once. Points from the study as a whole: Levels of circulating GvH clones at their peak were associated with early post-transplant HvG declines. Some GvH clones were seen earlier in gut or blood, suggesting intestinal origin.

The V end was cut by 6 bases, the J end by 8 bases, with 13 bases between. This CDR3 has 12 amino acids. Germline values: CDR1 SNHLY, CDR2 FYNNEI. The starting material was unstimulated CD8+ T cells sorted from spleen or lymph node cells, obtained before intestinal transplant. The rearrangement links TRBV2 to TRBJ1-2; D is perhaps TRBD1 (6 bases). This TCR came from a human donor who received an intestinal transplant. The CDR3 loop reads CASSLGGGGYTF. The DNA of the CDR3 is TGTGCCAGCAGCCTAGGGGGGGGCGGCTACACCTTC.